A single sample gave rise to the 18 T cell receptor beta chains below, sequenced in a study of CD4 T cell repertoires in COVID-19. These memory T cells were uncultured and sequenced directly after ex vivo isolation. Some clones are missing from TCRdb's copy, which holds only in-frame ones; the method was immunoSEQ multiplex PCR. The sample has thousands of clones, about 85% seen once. Sequenced here: effector memory CD4+ T cells from blood, sampled before the COVID-19 pandemic. The receptor source for this set is a human donor who had COVID-19.

V is TRBV19 and J is TRBJ1-5, with a weak D call TRBD1 (5 bases). Per the germline V gene, CDR1 is LNHDA and CDR2 is SQIVND (reference sequence). The CDR3 spans 15 residues. The V end was cut by 6 bases, the J end by 0 bases, with 12 bases between. The CDR3, as DNA: TGTGCCAGTAGGGAGACAGTCAATAGCAATCAGCCCCAGCATTTT. Translation: CASRETVNSNQPQHF.

The chain uses TRBV5-4 and TRBJ2-7; D might be TRBD2 (5 bases). The CDR3 loop spans 13 amino acids. V was trimmed by 4 bases and J by 3 bases, leaving 11 bases between them. Germline CDR1 is SGHNT and CDR2 is YYREEE (reference sequence). The CDR3 loop reads CASSHPDFYEQYF. The CDR3 nucleotides read TGTGCCAGCAGCCACCCGGACTTCTACGAGCAGTACTTC.

This clone appeared once. This CDR3 reads CAWSLGQGEGDTQYF. Written as DNA, the CDR3 is TGTGCCTGGAGCTTAGGACAGGGTGAGGGGGATACGCAGTATTTT. The J gene is TRBJ2-3, the V gene TRBV30; the match to TRBD1 covers 8 bases. The V gene end was trimmed by 3 bases and the J gene end by 6 bases; junction bases not matched to a gene: 11. Germline V lookup: CDR1 GTSNPN, CDR2 SVGIG (reference sequence). CDR3 size: 15 residues.

The chain is built from TRBV11-1 and TRBJ1-4; a weak D match, TRBD1 (6 bases). The CDR3 sequence is 13 residues long. The ends were cut back, 5 bases at V and 8 bases at J, with 12 bases in the middle. Germline V gene sequence: CDR1 SGHAT, CDR2 FQDESV (reference sequence). The CDR3, as DNA: TGTGCCAGCAGCCTACAGGGTAAAGAAAAACTGTTTTTT. This sequence encodes CASSLQGKEKLFF.

This clone was detected once. The chain links TRBV9 to TRBJ2-3; 9 bases match TRBD1. V shed 0 bases and J 7 bases; nucleotides not matched to a gene: 3. CDR3 length equals 14 residues. Germline CDR1 and CDR2: SGDLS and YYNGEE. In DNA form, the CDR3 reads TGTGCCAGCAGCGTAGAGGACAGGGGAAATACGCAGTATTTT. This encodes CASSVEDRGNTQYF.

In this sample, this clone turned up a few times. This chain joins TRBV5-4 and TRBJ2-1, with 9 nucleotides matching TRBD1. Trimming cost V 4 bases and J 5 bases; bases outside gene matches: 10. The CDR3 covers 16 residues. CDR1 and CDR2 (germline): SGHNT, YYREEE (reference sequence). The CDR3 DNA is TGTGCCAGCAGCAACGATCGGACAGGGGTAAACAATGAGCAGTTCTTC. Amino acids: CASSNDRTGVNNEQFF. Using reference TRBV5-4 and TRBJ2-1 for the parts outside the CDR3, the full variable domain is ETGVTQSPTHLIKTRGQQVTLRCSSQSGHNTVSWYQQALGQGPQFIFQYYREEENGRGNFPPRFSGLQFPNYSSELNVNALELDDSALYLCASSNDRTGVNNEQFFGPGTRLTVL.

V and J are TRBV21-1 and TRBJ2-2; the D call of TRBD1 is as the table states it, not checked on the DNA. TRBV21-1 counts as a pseudogene. The CDR3 spans 17 residues. The CDR3 sequence: CASSTRTGNTNTGELFF. In DNA, the CDR3 is TGTGCCAGCAGCACCCGGACAGGCAATACGAACACCGGGGAGCTGTTTTTT.

The chain links TRBV7-2 to TRBJ2-3; D is ambiguous. Trimming left V 0 bases short and J 0 bases short, with 13 bases between. CDR3 length equals 17 residues. Germline V gene data show CDR1 as SGHTA and CDR2 as FQGNSA. The CDR3 loop reads CASSLAAATPSTDTQYF. The DNA for the CDR3 is TGTGCCAGCAGCTTAGCGGCGGCGACTCCAAGCACAGATACGCAGTATTTT.

This clone was seen more than once but under ten times. The chain joins TRBV7-6 to TRBJ2-7; 8 bases align to TRBD2. The CDR3 is 14 residues long. The germline gives CDR1 SGHVS, CDR2 FNYEAQ. Germline trimming cut 2 bases from V and 7 bases from J; bases unmatched to any gene: 7. The CDR3 is CASSLQAGVGEQYF. CDR3 bases: TGTGCCAGCAGCTTACAAGCGGGGGTGGGGGAGCAGTACTTC.

This clone has more than one count but fewer than ten. This rearrangement joins TRBV21-1 to TRBJ1-1; the table's D call TRBD1 went unverified against the DNA. TRBV21-1 is termed a pseudogene. This CDR3 has 13 residues. CDR3 DNA: TGTGCCAGCAGCACCGATAGACAGCTTGAAGCTTTCTTT. As protein: CASSTDRQLEAFF.

The chain uses TRBV30 and TRBJ1-5, with D tentatively TRBD1 (5 bases). The CDR3 has 14 residues. Germline CDR1 GTSNPN, CDR2 SVGIG (reference sequence). With 1 base removed from V and 6 bases from J, the gap between germline ends came to 13 bases. The CDR3 protein is CAWSGGAKVQPQHF. The CDR3 bases are TGTGCCTGGAGTGGTGGGGCGAAGGTTCAGCCCCAGCATTTT.

The chain has TRBV10-2 and TRBJ2-1; possible D gene TRBD1, 6 bases. The CDR3 is 15 amino acids. The V gene lost 5 bases and the J gene lost 5 bases, with 16 bases spanning the gap. CDR1 is WSHSY and CDR2 is SAAADI in the germline V gene. The CDR3 protein is CASSPTGLGDNEQFF. Written as DNA, the CDR3 is TGCGCCAGCAGTCCGACAGGTCTAGGTGACAATGAGCAGTTCTTC.

The chain is built from TRBV11-2 and TRBJ2-5, with D possibly matching TRBD2 (5 bases). The CDR3 sequence is 15 residues long. CDR1 SGHAT and CDR2 FQNNGV come from the germline V gene. The V end was cut by 1 base, the J end by 4 bases, with 13 bases between. CDR3 in DNA: TGTGCCAGCAGCTTAGTCGCAGCGGACCGAGAGACCCAGTACTTC. Translated, it gives CASSLVAADRETQYF.

The CDR3 sequence is CASRQGRSTNEKLFF. In DNA form, the CDR3 reads TGCGCCAGCAGACAGGGGAGAAGTACTAATGAAAAACTGTTTTTT. This rearrangement joins TRBV5-1 to TRBJ1-4, with TRBD1 identical over 7 bases. The CDR3 has 15 residues. V shed 5 bases and J 2 bases; nucleotides not matched to a gene: 6. CDR1 and CDR2 from the germline V gene are SGHRS and YFSETQ.

This clone was counted a few times. This CDR3 reads CASSYVGGQGSPLHF. CDR3 in DNA: TGTGCCAGCAGTTACGTGGGGGGGCAGGGTTCACCCCTCCACTTT. The V and J genes are TRBV6-6 and TRBJ1-6, with D possibly being TRBD1 (6 bases). V was shortened by 2 bases and J by 9 bases, with 14 bases between the two germline ends. The CDR3 is 15 amino acids. The germline V gene has CDR1 MNHNY and CDR2 SVGAGI (reference sequence).

The chain has TRBV28 and TRBJ1-5; D not resolved. The CDR3 consists of 11 residues. The V end lost 4 bases, the J end lost 5 bases, and 3 bases lay between the germline ends. Germline-derived CDR1 and CDR2 are MDHEN and SYDVKM. DNA of the CDR3: TGTGCCAGCAGTTCCTATCAGCCCCAGCATTTT. It codes for CASSSYQPQHF.

This clone was counted only a few times. The chain couples TRBV11-2 to TRBJ2-7; no reliable D call. Germline lookup yields CDR1 SGHAT and CDR2 FQNNGV. The CDR3 loop spans 11 amino acids. V gave up 5 bases and J gave up 6 bases, with 8 bases separating them. The CDR3 spells CASSLQIEQYF. The CDR3 DNA reads as TGTGCCAGCAGCCTTCAGATCGAGCAGTACTTC.

This chain connects TRBV6-1 to TRBJ2-3; the D is unclear. CDR3 length: 13 residues. Trimming took off 7 bases at V and 4 bases at J, with 12 bases between the two ends. Germline loops: CDR1 MNHNS, CDR2 SASEGT. CDR3: CASMRPGPDTQYF. DNA of the CDR3: TGTGCCAGCATGCGGCCCGGCCCAGATACGCAGTATTTT.